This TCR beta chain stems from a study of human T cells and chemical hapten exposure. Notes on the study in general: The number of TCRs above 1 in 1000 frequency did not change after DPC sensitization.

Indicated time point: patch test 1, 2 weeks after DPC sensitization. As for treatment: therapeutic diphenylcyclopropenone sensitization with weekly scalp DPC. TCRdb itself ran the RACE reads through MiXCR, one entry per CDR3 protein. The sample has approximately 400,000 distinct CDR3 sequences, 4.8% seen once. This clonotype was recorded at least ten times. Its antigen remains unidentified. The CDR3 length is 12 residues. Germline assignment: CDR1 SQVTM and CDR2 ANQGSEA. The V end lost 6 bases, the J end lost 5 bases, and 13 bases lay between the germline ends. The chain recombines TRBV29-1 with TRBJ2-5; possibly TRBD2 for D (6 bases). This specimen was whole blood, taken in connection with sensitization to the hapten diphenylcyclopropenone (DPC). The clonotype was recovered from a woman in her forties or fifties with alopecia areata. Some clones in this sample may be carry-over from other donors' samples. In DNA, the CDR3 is TGCAGCGTAGATGGGGGGTTGGAGACCCAGTACTTC. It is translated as CSVDGGLETQYF.